This entry lists 12 T cell receptor beta chains sequenced from one sample in a study of shared clonotypes between healthy human individuals. Measured with immunoSEQ multiplex PCR; TCRdb has only the in-frame clones, and not every one. The sample shows roughly 2.2 million clones, over 85% of them seen only once. The source material was naive CD4+ T cells from PBMCs. Documented subset: CD45RA+ positively selected. Every receptor here comes from a man aged 18 to 29 in good health. Some clones in this sample may be carry-over from other donors' samples.

The V gene is TRBV5-1, the J gene TRBJ2-7; 12 nucleotides agree with TRBD2. Germline loops: CDR1 SGHRS, CDR2 YFSETQ. This CDR3 region has 16 residues. J was trimmed by 6 bases and V by 2 bases; bases with no gene match: 9. CDR3 sequence (DNA): TGCGCCAGCAGCTTTGCTAGCGGGAGGGGAGGGCTCGAGCAGTACTTC. Its protein product is CASSFASGRGGLEQYF. Based on the CDR3 plus reference TRBV5-1 and TRBJ2-7, the full variable domain is KAGVTQTPRYLIKTRGQQVTLSCSPISGHRSVSWYQQTPGQGLQFLFEYFSETQRNKGNFPGRFSGRQFSNSRSEMNVSTLELGDSALYLCASSFASGRGGLEQYFGPGTRLTVT.

The chain couples TRBV6-8 to TRBJ2-7; weak D call: TRBD2 (5 bases). The germline gives CDR1 MNHGY, CDR2 SAAAGT. V was shortened by 7 bases and J by 0 bases, with 16 bases between the two germline ends. The CDR3 has 15 residues. CDR3 DNA sequence: TGTGCCAGCACGTATTTTCGGACTCCCTCCTACGAGCAGTACTTC. Its protein product is CASTYFRTPSYEQYF.

J is TRBJ1-2 and V is TRBV30; 7 bases are a match to TRBD1. V was clipped by 5 bases and J by 6 bases; unmatched bases: 6. In germline, CDR1 is GTSNPN, CDR2 SVGIG (reference sequence). The CDR3 is made up of 12 amino acids. In DNA, the CDR3 is TGTGCCTGGCAGGAGACAGGGAATGGCTACACCTTC. It translates to CAWQETGNGYTF.

The chain employs TRBV5-6 and TRBJ2-1, with TRBD1 as a possible D gene (6 bases). Germline V gene sequence: CDR1 SGHDT, CDR2 YYEEEE. This CDR3 comprises 15 residues. V was pared by 4 bases and J by 9 bases, with 20 bases between. The CDR3 spells CASSRWGRVLAEQFF. As DNA, the CDR3 is TGTGCCAGCAGCCGGTGGGGGCGGGTCCTCGCTGAGCAGTTCTTC.

Notes on this clone: This specimen includes other DNA sequences encoding the same CDR3. This chain connects TRBV29-1 to TRBJ2-6; perhaps TRBD1 as D (5 bases). The CDR3 runs 13 residues. V was trimmed by 4 bases and J by 1 base, leaving 5 bases between them. Germline CDR1 and CDR2: SQVTM and ANQGSEA. CDR3 in amino acids: CSVGTSGANVLTF. CDR3 nucleotides: TGCAGCGTTGGGACATCTGGGGCCAACGTCCTGACTTTC. Complete variable domain (other parts from reference TRBV29-1 and TRBJ2-6): SAVISQKPSRDICQRGTSLTIQCQVDSQVTMMFWYRQQPGQSLTLIATANQGSEATYESGFVIDKFPISRPNLTFSTLTVSNMSPEDSSIYLCSVGTSGANVLTFGAGSRLTVL.

The chain joins TRBV6-5 to TRBJ1-2, with 7 positions matching TRBD1. Germline CDR1 and CDR2: MNHEY and SVGAGI. V was pared by 2 bases and J by 7 bases, with 10 bases of the junction left unmatched. This CDR3 has 15 amino acids. The CDR3 DNA reads as TGTGCCAGCAGTTACCACACAGGGGAGCAGGGTGGCTACACCTTC. This encodes CASSYHTGEQGGYTF.

The chain is built from TRBV30 and TRBJ1-6, with a possible D match to TRBD1 (6 bases). Trimming shortened V by 0 bases and J by 7 bases, and 13 bases separated the two germline ends. CDR1 is GTSNPN and CDR2 is SVGIG in the germline V gene (reference sequence). This CDR3 is built from 15 residues. This chain's CDR3 is CAWSVRYTGNSPLHF. CDR3 nucleotide sequence: TGTGCCTGGAGTGTGAGATACACAGGGAATTCACCCCTCCACTTT.

The J gene is TRBJ2-6, the V gene TRBV28, with 8 bases aligning to TRBD2. This CDR3 spans 16 amino acids. Germline trimming cut 7 bases from V and 2 bases from J; bases unmatched to any gene: 7. CDR1 is MDHEN and CDR2 is SYDVKM in the germline V gene. The CDR3 DNA follows: TGTGCCAGCACCCCCCGGGAGGGCACTGGGGCCAACGTCCTGACTTTC. Encoded protein: CASTPREGTGANVLTF.

The rearrangement joins TRBV6-6 to TRBJ2-7; D is uncertain. Trimming removed 8 bases from V and 3 bases from J, with 5 bases in between. The CDR3 runs 10 residues. Per the germline V gene, CDR1 is MNHNY and CDR2 is SVGAGI (reference sequence). CDR3 protein: CASGFYEQYF. The CDR3 coding sequence is TGTGCCAGCGGGTTCTACGAGCAGTACTTC.

CDR3 loop: CSVEKWPGQGYTF. In DNA form, the CDR3 reads TGCAGCGTTGAAAAATGGCCAGGTCAGGGCTACACCTTC. V usage is TRBV29-1 and J usage is TRBJ1-2; D unresolved. The germline CDR1 and CDR2 sequences are SQVTM and ANQGSEA. The CDR3 extends over 13 amino acids. V dropped 2 bases and J dropped 8 bases, with 15 bases sitting between them.

This rearrangement joins TRBV12-5 to TRBJ2-1; perhaps TRBD2 as D (6 bases). Germline V lookup: CDR1 LGHNT, CDR2 FRNRAP. V dropped 7 bases and J dropped 4 bases, with 14 bases sitting between them. The CDR3 extends over 14 amino acids. CDR3 sequence reads: CASALRDFYNEQFF. The CDR3 DNA follows: TGTGCTAGTGCCCTCCGGGACTTTTACAATGAGCAGTTCTTC.

The chain recombines TRBV7-9 with TRBJ1-2; 7 nucleotides align to TRBD1. Germline lookup yields CDR1 SEHNR and CDR2 FQNEAQ (reference sequence). This CDR3 has 14 amino acids. V dropped 5 bases and J dropped 0; count of bases not matched to a gene: 3. The CDR3 spells CASSKDRPNYGYTF. Written as DNA, the CDR3 is TGTGCCAGCAGCAAGGACAGGCCTAACTATGGCTACACCTTC.